A single sample gave rise to the 24 T cell receptor delta chains below, sequenced in a study of gamma-delta T cells after stem cell transplantation. TCRdb processed the RT-PCR reads again with the CATT caller. The repertoire holds roughly 660 delta-chain clones, with over 9% as singletons. The sample consisted of gamma-delta T cells. The receptors come from a human donor. It is not recorded whose cells these are; they may come from a transplant donor.

As concerns this clone: TCRdb's protein for this DNA is that of a much larger clone and differs from the translation at residue 3, likely a read error; the protein shown is the DNA translation. This rearrangement joins TRDV2 to TRDJ1, with TRDD3 matching 9 bases. Germline lookup yields CDR1 GEAIGNYY and CDR2 EKD. The CDR3 totals 14 residues. Here the CDR3 reads CARDKLGDPDKLIF. CDR3 coding DNA: TGTGCCCGTGACAAGCTGGGGGATCCCGATAAACTCATCTTT.

In regard to this clone: A read error may explain this, as a much larger clone is one base away. CDR3 in amino acids: CACDIVGGGSIPYTDNLIF. In DNA, the CDR3 is TGTGCCTGTGACATAGTTGGTGGGGGATCCATTCCTTACACCGATAACCTCATCTTT. The V gene is TRDV2, the J gene TRDJ1; 8 nucleotides agree with TRDD3. CDR3 length: 19 residues. Germline assignment: CDR1 GEAIGNYY and CDR2 EKD.

The CDR3 region is CACDTMTEGKDHSSWDTRQMFF. DNA of the CDR3: TGTGCCTGTGACACTATGACTGAGGGTAAAGATCACAGCTCCTGGGACACCCGACAGATGTTTTTC. This rearrangement joins TRDV2 to TRDJ3; D is unclear. The CDR3 totals 22 residues. Trimming removed 1 base from V and 0 bases from J, with 24 bases in between. Germline V gene data show CDR1 as GEAIGNYY and CDR2 as EKD.

This clone was counted only a few times. The TCRdb record carries a much larger clone's protein, which differs from this DNA's translation at residue 9; a read error is the likely cause, and the protein listed here is the DNA translation. This chain joins TRDV1 and TRDJ1; the match to TRDD3 covers 8 bases. Germline V gene data show CDR1 as TSWWSYY and CDR2 as QGS. V gave up 5 bases and J gave up 1 base; unmatched junction bases: 12. CDR3 size: 17 residues. The CDR3 loop is CALGNHGGCGGTDKLIF. The CDR3 DNA follows: TGTGCTCTTGGGAACCATGGGGGATGCGGCGGCACCGATAAACTCATCTTT.

This clone showed up just a few times. One base separates it from a far larger clone, so it is likely a read error. Other DNA sequences from this sample encode an identical CDR3 as well. This chain joins TRDV2 and TRDJ1; 8 bases map to TRDD3. J lost 0 bases, V lost 2 bases, and 37 bases had no gene match. In germline, CDR1 is GEAIGNYY, CDR2 EKD. The CDR3 runs 26 residues. DNA for the CDR3: TGTGCCTGTGACAAGATGTTCCTCGGACCGACTGGGGGGAGGTTCGGAGACCAGGTGTACACCGATAAACTCATCTTT. Amino acids: CACDKMFLGPTGGRFGDQVYTDKLIF.

For this clone: The TCRdb protein, from a much larger clone, departs from this DNA's translation at residue 11, likely by read error; the protein shown derives from the DNA. The V call is TRDV2, the J call TRDJ1; D is possibly TRDD3 (6 bases). Germline assignment: CDR1 GEAIGNYY and CDR2 EKD. The CDR3 extends over 17 amino acids. Trimming took 3 bases from V and 0 from J, leaving 19 bases between them. In DNA form, the CDR3 reads TGTGCCTGTGACCCTGTGTCTGGGGAAGGCAACACCGATAAACTCATCTTT. This translates into CACDPVSGEGNTDKLIF.

A few counts support this clone. This DNA translates differently at residue 18 from the TCRdb protein, which is that of a much larger clone; a read error is likely, and the protein shown is the DNA's own translation. This chain connects TRDV1 to TRDJ1, with D tentatively TRDD3 (8 bases). This CDR3 spans 22 amino acids. CDR1 and CDR2 from the germline V gene are TSWWSYY and QGS. CDR3 in amino acids: CALGEPYFLTGGYGGYTNKLIF. The DNA of the CDR3 is TGTGCTCTTGGGGAACCCTACTTCCTAACCGGGGGATATGGAGGTTACACCAATAAACTCATCTTT.

To note about this clone: This probably arose from a read error, given a far larger clone one base away. The same CDR3 also results from other DNA sequences found in this sample. The chain is built from TRDV2 and TRDJ1; no clear D. In germline, CDR1 is GEAIGNYY, CDR2 EKD. The CDR3 runs to 17 residues. DNA of the CDR3: TGTGCCTGTGACACAGCCTCCCCGATGAGGGACACCGACAAACTCATCTTT. Protein sequence: CACDTASPMRDTDKLIF.

This clone was seen a handful of times. TCRdb's protein for this DNA is that of a much larger clone and differs from the translation at residue 10, likely a read error; the protein shown is the DNA translation. J is TRDJ1 and V is TRDV2; 7 bases line up with TRDD3. The length of the CDR3 is 18 residues. J was trimmed by 2 bases and V by 0 bases; bases with no gene match: 14. Germline-derived CDR1 and CDR2 are GEAIGNYY and EKD. The CDR3 spells CACDTIGTGVSGTDKLIF. CDR3 nucleotides: TGTGCCTGTGACACCATTGGGACTGGGGTCTCGGGGACCGATAAACTCATCTTT.

As concerns this clone: This could be a read error, since a much larger clone is one nucleotide away. In DNA, the CDR3 is TGTGCCTGTGACACCGTTCTGGGGGACCACTCCTGTGACACCCGACAGATGTTTTTC. As protein: CACDTVLGDHSCDTRQMFF. This rearrangement joins TRDV2 to TRDJ3; TRDD3 matches 8 bases. The CDR3 has 19 amino acids. Germline V lookup: CDR1 GEAIGNYY, CDR2 EKD.

By share of the sample, this clone is hyperexpanded. The sample has other DNA sequences that encode this CDR3 too. This rearrangement joins TRDV2 to TRDJ1; maybe TRDD3 (6 bases). V lost 0 bases and J 0 bases, leaving 16 bases between the germline ends. The germline V gene encodes CDR1 GEAIGNYY and CDR2 EKD. This CDR3 has 17 residues. CDR3 sequence (DNA): TGTGCCTGTGACACCGCGGGTCGGATACTTGACACCGATAAACTCATCTTT. It codes for CACDTAGRILDTDKLIF.

Notes on this clone: The translation of this DNA and the TCRdb protein of a much larger clone differ at residue 7, probably owing to a read error; the protein shown here is translated from the DNA. The chain couples TRDV1 to TRDJ1; D is perhaps TRDD3 (8 bases). V dropped 1 base and J dropped 0 bases, with 30 bases sitting between them. The V gene's germline CDR1 is TSWWSYY and CDR2 QGS. The CDR3 runs to 22 residues. The CDR3 DNA reads as TGTGCTCTTGGGGAACCCCACTTCCTAACCGGGGGATATGGAGGTTACACCGATAAACTCATCTTT. Its protein product is CALGEPHFLTGGYGGYTDKLIF.

Comment on this clone: This DNA translates differently at residue 11 from the TCRdb protein, which is that of a much larger clone; a read error is likely, and the protein shown is the DNA's own translation. In the same sample, other DNA sequences code for this CDR3. The chain uses TRDV2 and TRDJ1; TRDD3 matches at 9 bases. Trimming took 3 bases from V and 4 from J; bases not matched to a gene: 11. The CDR3 has 16 residues. From germline, CDR1 is GEAIGNYY and CDR2 EKD. The DNA of the CDR3 is TGTGCCTGTGACGACTTAACTGGGGGACACAGCGATAAACTCATCTTT. Amino acids: CACDDLTGGHSDKLIF.

Of note for this clone: For this DNA, TCRdb reports the protein of a much larger clone, which diverges at residue 15, most likely from a read error; the protein presented here is translated directly from the DNA. V gene TRDV2 combines with J gene TRDJ1, with TRDD3 matching 9 bases. The CDR3 is 16 amino acids. Germline assignment: CDR1 GEAIGNYY and CDR2 EKD. The DNA of the CDR3 is TGTGCCTGTCTCCCCTTACTGGGGGAGTACACCGATAAACTCACCTTT. As protein: CACLPLLGEYTDKLTF.

This clone was found a few times. This may be a read error, as it is one base from a much larger clone. The chain couples TRDV2 to TRDJ3; TRDD3 agrees at 7 bases. This CDR3 has 18 amino acids. Germline lookup yields CDR1 GEAIGNYY and CDR2 EKD. CDR3 sequence (DNA): TGTGCCTGTGATAGTGGTGGATACGGAACCTGGGGCACCCGACAGATGTTTTTC. The encoded protein is CACDSGGYGTWGTRQMFF.

This clone was detected only a few times. Since a far larger clone is one base different, this is likely a read error. At the DNA level, this CDR3 is encoded by other sequences in the same sample as well. The chain joins TRDV2 to TRDJ3; D perhaps matches TRDD3 (5 bases). Looked up from germline, CDR1 is GEAIGNYY and CDR2 is EKD. The CDR3 extends over 20 amino acids. The CDR3 coding sequence is TGTGCCTGTGACACCGTGTCCGGGGAGGGATTCTCCTGGGACACCCGACAGATGTTCTTC. Residues: CACDTVSGEGFSWDTRQMFF.

To note about this clone: A far larger clone is just one base off, so this is likely a read error. Other nucleotide sequences in the sample specify the same CDR3. The J gene is TRDJ1, the V gene TRDV1; TRDD3 matches 8 bases. This CDR3 region has 22 residues. Germline CDR1 reads TSWWSYY; CDR2 reads QGS. Unmatched junction bases numbered 22, after V lost 1 base and J lost 0 bases. CDR3 DNA sequence: TGTGCTCTTGGGGAACCCTACTTCCTGACCGGGGGATATGGAGGTTACACCGATAAACTCATCTTT. Translating gives CALGEPYFLTGGYGGYTDKLIF.

As to this clone: A much larger clone lies one base from this, so it may be a read error. The gene calls are TRDV2 and TRDJ3, with D perhaps TRDD2 or TRDD3 (6 bases each). CDR3 length: 23 amino acids. The germline gives CDR1 GEAIGNYY, CDR2 EKD. The CDR3 protein is CACDTVAPTLGDRISWDTRQMIF. The CDR3 nucleotides are TGTGCCTGTGACACCGTTGCTCCTACGTTAGGGGATCGGATATCTTGGGACACCCGACAGATGATTTTC.

This clone turned up a few times. One base separates it from a far larger clone, so it is likely a read error. The sample contains more than one DNA sequence encoding this CDR3. The genes are TRDV2 and TRDJ3; 8 nucleotides line up with TRDD3. Germline V gives CDR1 GEAIGNYY, CDR2 EKD. There are 21 residues in the CDR3. The junction had 12 bases not matched to a gene; V was cut back by 0 bases and J by 0 bases. CDR3 coding DNA: TGTGCCTGTGACACCGGCGGTACTGGGGGTTTAAGCTCCTGGGACACCCGACAGATGTTTTTC. Residues: CACDTGGTGGLSSWDTRQMFF.

Comments on this clone: The translation of this DNA and the TCRdb protein of a much larger clone differ at residue 15, probably owing to a read error; the protein shown here is translated from the DNA. The chain is built from TRDV2 and TRDJ1; D is ambiguous. Germline V gene data show CDR1 as GEAIGNYY and CDR2 as EKD. The CDR3 is 17 amino acids. The CDR3 protein is CACDTVTGARYTDKPIF. CDR3 bases: TGTGCCTGTGACACCGTCACAGGGGCCCGGTACACCGATAAACCCATCTTT.

Of note for this clone: A much larger clone is a single base away; this may be a read error. In the same sample, other DNA sequences code for this CDR3. The chain combines TRDV2 with TRDJ1, with D tentatively TRDD3 (6 bases). CDR3 size: 18 residues. Germline V gives CDR1 GEAIGNYY, CDR2 EKD. In DNA, the CDR3 is TGTGCCTGTGACAATTTCGAGTTGGGGGTCACGTACACTGATAAACTCATCTTT. This encodes CACDNFELGVTYTDKLIF.

There are a few counts of this clone. TCRdb lists the protein of a much larger clone for this DNA, which differs at residue 12, so this is likely a read error; the protein given here is translated from the DNA itself. The chain combines TRDV2 with TRDJ1; TRDD3 aligns across 8 bases. CDR1 is GEAIGNYY, CDR2 EKD, per germline. The CDR3 is 15 amino acids. CDR3 region: CACHPLVGDTDRLIF. The CDR3 nucleotides read TGTGCCTGTCATCCCCTCGTCGGGGATACCGATAGACTCATCTTT.

Judged by abundance, this clone is medium-sized. A far bigger clonotype differs at one base, so this is likely a read error. The rearrangement links TRDV2 to TRDJ1; 9 bases are shared with TRDD3. Germline CDR1 and CDR2: GEAIGNYY and EKD. This CDR3 region has 16 residues. The trim removed 3 bases at V and 1 base at J, leaving 8 bases unmatched. The CDR3 region has the DNA TGTGCCTGTGACGACTTAACTGGGGGACGCACCGATAAACTCATCTTT. Amino acids: CACDDLTGGRTDKLIF.

The CDR3 bases are TGTGCTCTTGGGGAGATTATTTTTGATACTTATCCCCCATTGAACACCGATAAACTCATCTTT. Translation: CALGEIIFDTYPPLNTDKLIF. The chain combines TRDV1 with TRDJ1; possibly TRDD3 for D (5 bases). This CDR3 has 21 amino acids. Germline assignment: CDR1 TSWWSYY and CDR2 QGS. Trimming removed 3 bases at V and 0 bases at J, with 29 bases between.